These 21 T cell receptor beta chains came from one sample sequenced in a study of graft-versus-host responses after intestinal transplantation. Antigens for these TCRs are unknown. The assay was immunoSEQ multiplex PCR, and TCRdb's table has in-frame clones only and misses some. The sample carries around 130,000 clones, 85% to 95% recorded once. The sample was unstimulated CD4+ T cells sorted from spleen or lymph node cells, taken before intestinal transplant. The source is a human donor who received an intestinal transplant.

The chain has TRBV7-3 and TRBJ2-2, with D possibly called TRBD1 or TRBD2 (5 bases each). There are 14 residues in the CDR3. In germline, CDR1 is SGHTA, CDR2 FQGTGA. Trimming removed 6 bases from V and 4 bases from J, with 12 bases in between. CDR3 DNA: TGTGCCAGCAGGGGACCGGCCACCACCGGGGAGCTGTTTTTT. Translating gives CASRGPATTGELFF.

The rearrangement joins TRBV4-1 to TRBJ1-4; 7 bases line up with TRBD1. This CDR3 spans 19 amino acids. Unmatched junction bases numbered 23, after V lost 6 bases and J lost 7 bases. Germline V lookup: CDR1 MGHRA, CDR2 YSYEKL. CDR3 bases: TGCGCCAGCAGTACCCGAGGGGGCTATTTTAAAGGGTTTGCTGAAAAACTGTTTTTT. Translation gives CASSTRGGYFKGFAEKLFF.

The chain has TRBV11-1 and TRBJ1-2; weak D call: TRBD1 (6 bases). CDR1 is SGHAT and CDR2 is FQDESV in the germline V gene (reference sequence). Trimming left V 5 bases short and J 4 bases short, with 8 bases between. The CDR3 is made up of 12 amino acids. DNA for the CDR3: TGTGCCAGCAGCGAGGACAGCTATGGCTACACCTTC. This sequence encodes CASSEDSYGYTF.

This chain links TRBV6-5 with TRBJ1-2; 9 positions match TRBD1. The length of the CDR3 is 13 residues. The ends lost 4 bases at V and 8 bases at J; junction bases unmatched: 5. The germline V gene has CDR1 MNHEY and CDR2 SVGAGI. CDR3 sequence reads: CASSSPGQGGYTF. CDR3 in DNA: TGTGCCAGCAGTTCGCCGGGACAGGGAGGCTACACCTTC.

The rearrangement joins TRBV9 to TRBJ1-3; 7 positions match TRBD1. This CDR3 is built from 17 residues. Germline V lookup: CDR1 SGDLS, CDR2 YYNGEE. The trim removed 2 bases at V and 0 bases at J, leaving 8 bases unmatched. CDR3 amino acids: CASSVRKTGSSGNTIYF. The CDR3 nucleotides are TGTGCCAGCAGCGTTAGAAAGACAGGGAGCTCTGGAAACACCATATATTTT.

The chain employs TRBV6-1 and TRBJ2-7; D not certain. CDR1 is MNHNS, CDR2 SASEGT, per germline. The CDR3 loop spans 13 amino acids. V gave up 0 bases and J gave up 6 bases, with 9 bases separating them. The CDR3 protein is CASSEAVGFEQYF. CDR3 DNA sequence: TGTGCCAGCAGTGAAGCGGTAGGGTTCGAGCAGTACTTC.

This chain links TRBV6-5 with TRBJ2-5; possible D gene TRBD1, 5 bases. The CDR3 spans 13 residues. V lost 3 bases to trimming and J lost 5 bases, with 10 bases between them. CDR1 is MNHEY and CDR2 is SVGAGI in the germline V gene. The CDR3, as DNA: TGTGCCAGCAGTTATGGGGCGAGGGAGACCCAGTACTTC. Translated: CASSYGARETQYF.

The V gene is TRBV5-1, the J gene TRBJ2-3; TRBD1 aligns across 7 bases. This CDR3 is 17 amino acids long. V shed 4 bases, J shed 4 bases, and the junction held 15 bases outside the gene matches. Germline V gives CDR1 SGHRS, CDR2 YFSETQ. CDR3 bases: TGCGCCAGCAGCGGAATACAGGGGCCCCGAGGGGCAGATACGCAGTATTTT. Its protein product is CASSGIQGPRGADTQYF. The full variable domain, rest sourced from reference TRBV5-1 and TRBJ2-3, is KAGVTQTPRYLIKTRGQQVTLSCSPISGHRSVSWYQQTPGQGLQFLFEYFSETQRNKGNFPGRFSGRQFSNSRSEMNVSTLELGDSALYLCASSGIQGPRGADTQYFGPGTRLTVL.

With respect to this clone: This CDR3 is also generated by other DNA sequences in the sample. V usage is TRBV5-1 and J usage is TRBJ2-7, with D tentatively TRBD1 (5 bases). Germline lookup yields CDR1 SGHRS and CDR2 YFSETQ. V was cut by 2 bases and J by 3 bases, with 12 bases left in between. This CDR3 is 14 amino acids long. The CDR3 loop is CASSLGQGLYEQYF. Written as DNA, the CDR3 is TGCGCCAGCAGCTTAGGGCAGGGCCTCTACGAGCAGTACTTC.

In this sample, this clone turned up once. This chain joins TRBV11-2 and TRBJ2-7; 12 positions match TRBD2. The CDR3 runs to 17 residues. J gave up 0 bases and V 5 bases, and 8 bases lay outside the gene matches. CDR1 and CDR2 from the germline V gene are SGHAT and FQNNGV. The DNA for the CDR3 is TGTGCCAGCAGCCTCACTAGCGGGGGGCAGAGCTCCTACGAGCAGTACTTC. Amino acid sequence: CASSLTSGGQSSYEQYF.

The gene calls are TRBV6-5 and TRBJ1-6, with D maybe TRBD1 (6 bases). The germline V gene has CDR1 MNHEY and CDR2 SVGAGI. V was clipped by 9 bases and J by 6 bases, with 12 bases between them. The CDR3 has 13 amino acids. The CDR3, as DNA: TGTGCCAGTCAGGGGAATGCTAATTCACCCCTCCACTTT. This sequence encodes CASQGNANSPLHF.

The genes are TRBV18 and TRBJ1-2, with 8 bases lining up with TRBD1. The CDR3 extends over 14 amino acids. Trimming cost V 2 bases and J 5 bases; bases outside gene matches: 4. Germline CDR1 and CDR2: KGHSH and LQKENI. As DNA, the CDR3 is TGTGCCAGCTCACCAGGGCAGGGGGCTTATGGCTACACCTTC. As protein: CASSPGQGAYGYTF.

The chain has TRBV5-4 and TRBJ2-2; either TRBD1 or TRBD2 may fit D (6 bases each). Germline CDR1 and CDR2: SGHNT and YYREEE (reference sequence). V was trimmed by 0 bases and J by 3 bases, leaving 9 bases between them. This CDR3 is 15 amino acids long. The CDR3 DNA is TGTGCCAGCAGCTTGGCGGGGGCTTACACCGGGGAGCTGTTTTTT. This sequence encodes CASSLAGAYTGELFF.

The chain links TRBV5-6 to TRBJ2-2; D gene ambiguous. V shed 1 base and J shed 5 bases, with 6 bases lying between them. The germline CDR1 and CDR2 sequences are SGHDT and YYEEEE. CDR3 length: 13 amino acids. The CDR3 loop reads CASSLRVTGELFF. The CDR3 DNA reads TGTGCCAGCAGCTTGCGGGTGACCGGGGAGCTGTTTTTT.

This clone was observed once. V is TRBV10-3 and J is TRBJ2-5; D may correspond to TRBD1 or TRBD2 (5 bases each). The CDR3 is 16 amino acids. Germline-derived CDR1 and CDR2 are ENHRY and SYGVKD. Trimming left V 0 bases short and J 2 bases short, with 13 bases between. The CDR3 DNA sequence: TGTGCCATCAGTGAGTCGGCGGGTAGGGGTCAAGAGACCCAGTACTTC. Translated, it gives CAISESAGRGQETQYF.

V and J are TRBV5-1 and TRBJ2-1; 11 bases are shared with TRBD1. V was pared by 4 bases and J by 7 bases, with 4 bases of the junction left unmatched. The CDR3 loop spans 14 amino acids. Germline V gene lookup returns CDR1 SGHRS and CDR2 YFSETQ. CDR3: CASSPGTGGNEQFF. The CDR3 region has the DNA TGCGCCAGCAGCCCGGGGACAGGGGGAAATGAGCAGTTCTTC.

There are a few counts of this clone. The gene calls are TRBV6-5 and TRBJ1-6; 7 bases align to TRBD1. CDR3 length: 15 amino acids. Germline V gene data show CDR1 as MNHEY and CDR2 as SVGAGI. V lost 0 bases and J lost 6; bases outside the gene matches: 2. CDR3 coding DNA: TGTGCCAGCAGTTACTCGACAGGGCTTAATTCACCCCTCCACTTT. This encodes CASSYSTGLNSPLHF.

This clone was recorded only once. V is TRBV11-2 and J is TRBJ1-4, with D possibly TRBD1 on 5 matching bases. Germline CDR1 reads SGHAT; CDR2 reads FQNNGV. This CDR3 region has 18 residues. V was pared by 5 bases and J by 5 bases, with 24 bases between. In DNA, the CDR3 is TGTGCCAGCAGCCCCCGGAAGGTTGGGCGGGGGTTCAATGAAAAACTGTTTTTT. This gives the protein CASSPRKVGRGFNEKLFF. Based on the CDR3 plus reference TRBV11-2 and TRBJ1-4, the full variable domain is EAGVAQSPRYKIIEKRQSVAFWCNPISGHATLYWYQQILGQGPKLLIQFQNNGVVDDSQLPKDRFSAERLKGVDSTLKIQPAKLEDSAVYLCASSPRKVGRGFNEKLFFGSGTQLSVL.

This clone has more than one count but fewer than ten. This chain joins TRBV6-4 and TRBJ1-2, with D hard to call. The germline gives CDR1 MRHNA, CDR2 SNTAGT. This CDR3 contains 11 residues. With 3 bases removed from V and 10 bases from J, the gap between germline ends came to 9 bases. The CDR3 DNA follows: TGTGCCAGCAGTGAATCGGGTTTCTACACCTTC. Encoded protein: CASSESGFYTF.

The chain uses TRBV6-1 and TRBJ1-4, with a possible D match to TRBD1 (6 bases). Germline V CDR1 and CDR2: MNHNS, SASEGT. V lost 5 bases and J lost 8, with 9 bases in between. This CDR3 is built from 12 residues. The CDR3 sequence is CASSTQGEKLFF. The CDR3 coding sequence is TGTGCCAGCAGTACACAGGGAGAAAAACTGTTTTTT.

The chain combines TRBV2 with TRBJ2-7, with D possibly matching TRBD1 (6 bases). This CDR3 has 13 amino acids. V lost 8 bases and J lost 5, with 16 bases in between. Germline V gene lookup returns CDR1 SNHLY and CDR2 FYNNEI. The DNA for the CDR3 is TGTGCCAGCCGAGGACAGTCGGGGCACGAGCAGTACTTC. Its protein is CASRGQSGHEQYF.